These 24 T cell receptor beta chains came from one sample sequenced in a study of CD8 T cells in ankylosing spondylitis. Via MiXCR, TCRdb re-called the 5' RACE reads, giving one row per CDR3 protein. The profile shows 200,000 to 250,000 distinct CDR3 sequences, around 10% of them singletons. Sample: blood, either unsorted or a sorted T cell fraction (not recorded which). The receptors were gathered from a male donor with ankylosing spondylitis or in good health (not recorded which).

This clonotype was counted at least ten times. The chain couples TRBV4-2 to TRBJ2-2; D is undetermined. Trimming took 0 bases from V and 6 from J, leaving 5 bases between them. This CDR3 has 13 amino acids. Germline assignment: CDR1 LGHNA and CDR2 YNFKEQ. The DNA of the CDR3 is TGTGCCAGCAGCCAAGACTGGGCCGGGGAGCTGTTTTTT. It specifies CASSQDWAGELFF.

This chain joins TRBV12-5 and TRBJ2-2; D perhaps matches TRBD2 (5 bases). V gave up 6 bases and J gave up 4 bases, with 9 bases separating them. This CDR3 is 13 amino acids long. Germline V gene data show CDR1 as LGHNT and CDR2 as FRNRAP. In DNA, the CDR3 is TGTGCTAGTGGCATAACTAGCACCGGGGAGCTGTTTTTT. Protein sequence: CASGITSTGELFF.

This clonotype was found many times. The CDR3 loop reads CASSLDGTSNEQYF. The DNA of the CDR3 is TGTGCCAGCAGCTTAGACGGGACTAGTAACGAGCAGTACTTC. V and J are TRBV11-2 and TRBJ2-7; 8 positions agree with TRBD2. Germline-derived CDR1 and CDR2 are SGHAT and FQNNGV. V shed 0 bases, J shed 5 bases, and the junction held 3 bases outside the gene matches. The CDR3 is 14 residues long.

The chain uses TRBV5-4 and TRBJ2-3; tentatively, D is TRBD2 (7 bases). This CDR3 region has 16 residues. Germline CDR1 is SGHNT and CDR2 is YYREEE (reference sequence). Trimming removed 0 bases at V and 2 bases at J, with 13 bases between. The chain's CDR3 is CASSLGRGGPTDTQYF. The CDR3 DNA reads TGTGCCAGCAGCTTGGGTCGCGGGGGCCCCACAGATACGCAGTATTTT.

This clonotype was found a few times. This chain links TRBV24-1 with TRBJ1-1; D is unresolved. V dropped 5 bases and J dropped 1 base, with 13 bases sitting between them. The germline V gene has CDR1 KGHDR and CDR2 SFDVKD. There are 15 residues in the CDR3. CDR3 nucleotide sequence: TGTGCCACCAGTGCCTCACCCCTCACGAACACTGAAGCTTTCTTT. Translating it yields CATSASPLTNTEAFF.

This clonotype was recorded a few times. The genes are TRBV7-9 and TRBJ1-2; D may be TRBD1 (6 bases). CDR1 SEHNR and CDR2 FQNEAQ come from the germline V gene (reference sequence). V lost 3 bases and J lost 8, with 10 bases in between. There are 12 residues in the CDR3. CDR3 coding DNA: TGTGCCAGCAGCTTCGGGGGCGCCGGCTACACCTTC. It translates to CASSFGGAGYTF.

This clonotype has at least ten counts. The gene calls are TRBV20-1 and TRBJ2-3; TRBD2 matches 7 bases. Germline-derived CDR1 and CDR2 are DFQATT and SNEGSKA (reference sequence). The V segment lost 6 bases and the J segment 3 bases; nucleotides outside the gene matches: 27. This CDR3 region has 20 residues. CDR3 residues: CSADSLGLAEGMKLTDTQYF. In DNA form, the CDR3 reads TGCAGTGCCGACTCCTTAGGGCTAGCGGAAGGGATGAAGTTGACAGATACGCAGTATTTT.

The rearrangement uses TRBV20-1 and TRBJ2-1, with D hard to call. Germline CDR1 DFQATT, CDR2 SNEGSKA (reference sequence). This CDR3 has 11 residues. With 1 base removed from V and 9 bases from J, the gap between germline ends came to 7 bases. In DNA, the CDR3 is TGCAGTGCTAGAGGTCAACGTGAGCAGTTCTTC. Residues: CSARGQREQFF.

The J gene is TRBJ2-7, the V gene TRBV7-9; D tentatively reads TRBD1 or TRBD2 (5 bases each). V was cut by 2 bases and J by 7 bases, with 9 bases left in between. This CDR3 has 12 residues. Germline V gene data show CDR1 as SEHNR and CDR2 as FQNEAQ (reference sequence). DNA of the CDR3: TGTGCCAGCAGCTTATCGTGGGGGGAGCAGTACTTC. This gives the protein CASSLSWGEQYF. Combining the CDR3 with reference TRBV7-9 and TRBJ2-7 gives the whole variable domain DTGVSQNPRHKITKRGQNVTFRCDPISEHNRLYWYRQTLGQGPEFLTYFQNEAQLEKSRLLSDRFSAERPKGSFSTLEIQRTEQGDSAMYLCASSLSWGEQYFGPGTRLTVT.

The chain recombines TRBV6-1 with TRBJ2-1; D tentatively reads TRBD1 or TRBD2 (5 bases each). Trimming removed 7 bases at V and 7 bases at J, with 20 bases between. Germline V gene sequence: CDR1 MNHNS, CDR2 SASEGT. The CDR3 covers 15 residues. CDR3 nucleotide sequence: TGTGCCAGCATCCAAGCAGCCGGGACGGTGAATGAGCAGTTCTTC. It yields the protein CASIQAAGTVNEQFF.

J is TRBJ1-1 and V is TRBV29-1; D is unclear. The germline V gene has CDR1 SQVTM and CDR2 ANQGSEA. V was pared by 6 bases and J by 8 bases, with 13 bases between. CDR3 size: 11 residues. CDR3 DNA: TGCAGCGTGAGGAGAGGTCAGGAAGCTTTCTTT. Amino acid sequence: CSVRRGQEAFF.

The sample holds many counts of this clonotype. The V and J genes are TRBV12-3 or TRBV12-4 and TRBJ1-1, with a possible D match to TRBD1 (5 bases). This CDR3 is 15 amino acids long. Trimming shortened V by 2 bases and J by 1 base, and 11 bases separated the two germline ends. CDR3: CASSLNRDRNTEAFF. As DNA, the CDR3 is TGTGCCAGCAGTTTAAACCGTGACAGGAACACTGAAGCTTTCTTT.

This clonotype appeared many times. This rearrangement joins TRBV15 to TRBJ1-5; no firm D call. The V end was cut by 4 bases, the J end by 3 bases, with 7 bases between. Looked up from germline, CDR1 is LNHNV and CDR2 is YYDKDF (reference sequence). The CDR3 covers 13 residues. CDR3 coding DNA: TGTGCCACCAGCAACGAGAACAATCAGCCCCAGCATTTT. Its protein product is CATSNENNQPQHF.

This clonotype was counted ten times or more. The J gene is TRBJ2-5, the V gene TRBV2; 8 nucleotides agree with TRBD1. CDR1 is SNHLY, CDR2 FYNNEI, per germline. V gave up 3 bases and J gave up 5 bases; unmatched junction bases: 11. The CDR3 length is 16 residues. CDR3 sequence: CASSDSRDRLRETQYF. The CDR3 DNA reads TGTGCCAGCAGTGATTCCCGGGACAGGCTTCGGGAGACCCAGTACTTC. Filled out from reference TRBV2 and TRBJ2-5, the complete variable domain reads EPEVTQTPSHQVTQMGQEVILRCVPISNHLYFYWYRQILGQKVEFLVSFYNNEISEKSEIFDDQFSVERPDGSNFTLKIRSTKLEDSAMYFCASSDSRDRLRETQYFGPGTRLLVL.

This clonotype was found many times. The chain carries TRBV5-6 and TRBJ1-6, with a tentative D call TRBD1 (6 bases). The CDR3 has 14 amino acids. In germline, CDR1 is SGHDT, CDR2 YYEEEE. Trimming stripped 0 bases from V and 10 bases from J, with 11 bases between. The CDR3 region has the DNA TGTGCCAGCAGCTTGGGGCAGGGGACCTCACCCCTCCACTTT. This encodes CASSLGQGTSPLHF.

This clonotype was seen repeatedly, ten times or more. The chain carries TRBV5-1 and TRBJ2-3; possible D gene TRBD1, 6 bases. CDR1 SGHRS and CDR2 YFSETQ come from the germline V gene. V shed 0 bases and J shed 0 bases, with 14 bases lying between them. The CDR3 spans 17 residues. CDR3 nucleotide sequence: TGCGCCAGCAGCTTGGCTGGGGGCACAACTAGCACAGATACGCAGTATTTT. Protein sequence: CASSLAGGTTSTDTQYF.

There are many counts of this clonotype. The chain joins TRBV10-1 to TRBJ2-3, with no clear D. CDR1 WNHNN and CDR2 SYGVQD come from the germline V gene (reference sequence). V was pared by 0 bases and J by 6 bases, with 7 bases between. There are 13 residues in the CDR3. CDR3 region: CASSESIRDTQYF. CDR3 sequence (DNA): TGCGCCAGCAGTGAGTCGATTCGGGATACGCAGTATTTT.

The chain couples TRBV7-6 to TRBJ2-5, with D perhaps given as TRBD1 or TRBD2 (5 bases each). This CDR3 comprises 17 residues. The V end was cut by 1 base, the J end by 2 bases, with 17 bases between. Germline V gene data show CDR1 as SGHVS and CDR2 as FNYEAQ. CDR3: CASSLVQGGLAQETQYF. The CDR3 DNA is TGTGCCAGCAGCTTAGTGCAGGGCGGGCTGGCTCAAGAGACCCAGTACTTC.

In this sample, this clonotype turned up once. The J gene is TRBJ1-1, the V gene TRBV3-1; D gene uncertain. CDR1 LGHDT and CDR2 YNNKEL come from the germline V gene (reference sequence). V lost 3 bases, J lost 0 bases, and 5 bases lay in between. The CDR3 runs 13 residues. CDR3: CASSHGMNTEAFF. CDR3 coding DNA: TGTGCCAGCAGCCATGGTATGAACACTGAAGCTTTCTTT.

This clonotype occurred many times. V and J are TRBV28 and TRBJ2-1; D possibly corresponds to TRBD2 (7 bases). The CDR3 runs 17 residues. Germline CDR1 and CDR2: MDHEN and SYDVKM. Trimming removed 5 bases from V and 6 bases from J, with 23 bases in between. This chain's CDR3 is CASSPKDVRGASNEQFF. In nucleotides, the CDR3 is TGTGCCAGCAGTCCAAAGGATGTTCGGGGGGCGAGCAATGAGCAGTTCTTC.

This clonotype was picked up many times. This chain joins TRBV10-3 and TRBJ2-3; weak D call: TRBD2 (6 bases). CDR1 and CDR2 (germline): ENHRY, SYGVKD. The V end lost 6 bases, the J end lost 6 bases, and 16 bases lay between the germline ends. This CDR3 is built from 14 residues. The CDR3 region is CAIRSGSSGDTQYF. The CDR3 bases are TGTGCCATCAGAAGCGGGTCCTCGGGCGATACGCAGTATTTT.

The chain recombines TRBV6-1 with TRBJ1-5; D unresolved. Germline V gene lookup returns CDR1 MNHNS and CDR2 SASEGT. V shed 1 base and J shed 10 bases, with 20 bases lying between them. The CDR3 loop spans 16 amino acids. CDR3 residues: CASSEVTINRAYPQHF. Written as DNA, the CDR3 is TGTGCCAGCAGTGAAGTCACCATTAACCGGGCATACCCCCAGCATTTT.

This clonotype was seen repeatedly, ten times or more. The V gene is TRBV12-3 or TRBV12-4, the J gene TRBJ1-1; D remains unclear. Trimming left V 3 bases short and J 0 bases short, with 2 bases between. This CDR3 has 12 amino acids. The CDR3 nucleotides are TGTGCCAGCAGTTTTGTGAACACTGAAGCTTTCTTT. Translation gives CASSFVNTEAFF.

This clonotype has a count of ten or more. The J gene is TRBJ2-1, the V gene TRBV24-1; TRBD1 is a possible D gene (6 bases). CDR3 size: 13 residues. Germline V gene lookup returns CDR1 KGHDR and CDR2 SFDVKD. Trimming took off 4 bases at V and 7 bases at J, with 10 bases between the two ends. CDR3 loop: CATSDPGQNEQFF. DNA for the CDR3: TGTGCCACCAGTGACCCAGGACAGAATGAGCAGTTCTTC.